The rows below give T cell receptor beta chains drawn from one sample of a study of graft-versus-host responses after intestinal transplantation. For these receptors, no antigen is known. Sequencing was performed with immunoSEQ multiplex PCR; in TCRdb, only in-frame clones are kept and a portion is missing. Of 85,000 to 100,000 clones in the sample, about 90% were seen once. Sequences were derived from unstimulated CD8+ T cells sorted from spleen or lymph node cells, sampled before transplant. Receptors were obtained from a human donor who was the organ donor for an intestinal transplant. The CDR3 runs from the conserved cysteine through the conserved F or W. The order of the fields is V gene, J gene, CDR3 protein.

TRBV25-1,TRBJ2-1,CASSDTISFFVDEQFF
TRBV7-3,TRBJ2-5,CASSLSGGEETQYF
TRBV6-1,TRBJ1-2,CASSEFPDRDNTLYGYTF
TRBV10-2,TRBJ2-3,CASSALGLAGITDTQYF
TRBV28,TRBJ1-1,CASSLSQKMNTEAFF
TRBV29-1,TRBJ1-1,CSVKDRGITEAFF
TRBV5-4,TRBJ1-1,CASSLGELEAFF
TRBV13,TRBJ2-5,CASSPERAETQYF
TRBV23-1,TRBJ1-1,CASSHRRDRNTEAFF
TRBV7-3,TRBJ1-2,CASSPIVRGFNYGYTF
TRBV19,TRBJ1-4,CASSISWGTANEKLFF
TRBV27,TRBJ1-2,CASSRTGNGYTF
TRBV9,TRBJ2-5,CASSVGTGGQETQYF
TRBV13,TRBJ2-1,CASSSDRDRGGDEQFF
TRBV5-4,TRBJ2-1,CASSLGLAGFPGNEQFF
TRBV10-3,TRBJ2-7,CAISESIQGRGPLSSYEQYF
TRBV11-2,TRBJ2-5,CASSHTGGLETQYF
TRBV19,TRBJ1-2,CASIGTGTNYGYTF
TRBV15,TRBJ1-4,CATSRDLGANEKLFF
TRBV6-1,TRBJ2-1,CASRTGGNNEQFF
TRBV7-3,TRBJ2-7,CASSAGTGLTTEQYF
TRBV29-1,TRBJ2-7,CSVRDSSYEQYF
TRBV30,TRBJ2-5,CAWSAATGVKEETQYF
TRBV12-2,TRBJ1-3,CASRRPLLGNRGTGNTIYF
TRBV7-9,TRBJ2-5,CASSSRWVWASETQETQYF
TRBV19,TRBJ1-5,CASTTSTGSRQPQHF
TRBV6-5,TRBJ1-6,CASSWQDNSPLHF
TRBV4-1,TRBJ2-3,CASSHPGGTDTQYF
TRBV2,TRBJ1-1,CASTGLAGTNTEAFF
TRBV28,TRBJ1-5,CASSFLQGGRNQPQHF
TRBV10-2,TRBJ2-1,CASSSGLAGDIYNEQFF
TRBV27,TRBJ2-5,CASSLTKPGTETQYF
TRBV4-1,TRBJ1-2,CASSQVGVYGYTF
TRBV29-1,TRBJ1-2,CSVDSGYYGYTF
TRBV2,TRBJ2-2,CASTEGGSGELFF
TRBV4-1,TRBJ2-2,CASSQGRQNTGELFF
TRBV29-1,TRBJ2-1,CSVGLAVNEQFF
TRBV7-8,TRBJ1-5,CASSLWSEDSRRAPQHF
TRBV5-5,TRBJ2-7,CASSLGTGGEQYF
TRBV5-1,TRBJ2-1,CASSLAGPASSYNEQFF
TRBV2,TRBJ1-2,CASSEENSDGYTF
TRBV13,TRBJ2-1,CASSHPLAERGSYNEQFF
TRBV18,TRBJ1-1,CASSRNRVGAFF
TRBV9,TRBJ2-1,CASSVNPGGAYNEQFF
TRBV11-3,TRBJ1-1,CASSFADGEVEAFF
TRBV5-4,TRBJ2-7,CASTGDRGGYEQYF
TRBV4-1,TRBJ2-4,CASSQGDRGRPVHQYF
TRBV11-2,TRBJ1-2,CASSLAPDRVNYGYTF
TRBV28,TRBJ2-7,CASSLGTSYNSYEQYF
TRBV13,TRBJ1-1,CASSPDRATEAFF
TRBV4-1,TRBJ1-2,CASSRSWGRYGYTF
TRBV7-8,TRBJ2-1,CASSLEIGNTYNEQFF